The next 9 T cell receptor beta chains were all read from a single sample in a study of blood T cells in healthy people across ages. A second PCR of about 6 to 12 cycles used a sample-barcoded 5' primer and a J-beta primer mix. One entry per CDR3 protein, called by TCRdb with MiXCR from the 5' RACE reads. The data show around 800,000 distinct CDR3 sequences, with around 43% seen just once and roughly 18% held by the top ten. Material for sequencing was blood. All receptors come from a man aged 55 to 70 in good health.

The rearrangement links TRBV28 to TRBJ1-2, with 9 bases fitting TRBD1. The CDR3 has 15 amino acids. Per the germline V gene, CDR1 is MDHEN and CDR2 is SYDVKM. J lost 8 bases, V lost 7 bases, and 14 bases had no gene match. The CDR3 reads CASKVQGQGGSGYTF. The CDR3 DNA reads as TGTGCCAGCAAAGTCCAGGGACAGGGAGGAAGCGGCTACACCTTC.

This clonotype was seen a few times. V and J are TRBV7-9 and TRBJ2-4; unclear D gene. The DNA matches TRBJ2-5 better at its end, which makes the J call doubtful. Germline V gene sequence: CDR1 SEHNR, CDR2 FQNEAQ (reference sequence). This CDR3 spans 12 amino acids. CDR3 sequence: CASSLRSETQYF. CDR3 DNA sequence: TGTGCCAGCAGCTTAAGAAGCGAGACCCAGTACTTC.

This clonotype occurred a few times. The J gene is TRBJ2-1, the V gene TRBV7-7; a weak D match, TRBD2 (6 bases). The CDR3 is 13 residues long. Germline V gene sequence: CDR1 SSHAT, CDR2 FNYEAQ (reference sequence). CDR3 protein: CASSAGFRDEQFF. DNA of the CDR3: TGTGCTTCTTCGGCGGGGTTCAGAGATGAGCAGTTCTTC. Filled out from reference TRBV7-7 and TRBJ2-1, the complete variable domain reads GAGVSQSPRYKVTKRGQDVTLRCDPISSHATLYWYQQALGQGPEFLTYFNYEAQPDKSGLPSDRFSAERPEGSISTLTIQRTEQRDSAMYRCASSAGFRDEQFFGPGTRLTVL.

The chain joins TRBV30 to TRBJ1-1; 8 bases match TRBD1. This CDR3 comprises 13 residues. V dropped 2 bases and J dropped 6; count of bases not matched to a gene: 5. Germline V lookup: CDR1 GTSNPN, CDR2 SVGIG (reference sequence). CDR3 in DNA: TGTGCCTGGAGTCGACAGGGGTTCTCTGAAGCTTTCTTT. Encoded protein: CAWSRQGFSEAFF.

This clonotype was recorded a few times. This CDR3 reads CSANNPDRNTEAFF. CDR3 DNA: TGCAGCGCTAACAACCCAGACAGGAACACTGAAGCTTTCTTT. V and J are TRBV29-1 and TRBJ1-1; TRBD1 is a possible D gene (5 bases). Between the trimmed V and J ends, which lost 7 bases and 1 base, there was a span of 16 bases. This CDR3 region has 14 residues. Germline assignment: CDR1 SQVTM and CDR2 ANQGSEA.

About this clonotype: A much larger clone lies a single base off, so this may be a read error. This rearrangement joins TRBV20-1 to TRBJ2-5; 9 bases are shared with TRBD2. This CDR3 contains 11 residues. Germline CDR1 DFQATT, CDR2 SNEGSKA (reference sequence). In DNA form, the CDR3 reads TGCAATAGCGGGAGCGACAATGAGCAGTACTTC. Translating gives CNSGSDNEQYF.

This clonotype was counted between two and nine times. This sequence joins TRBV7-2 and TRBJ2-1, with TRBD1 matching 9 bases. Germline trimming cut 5 bases from V and 5 bases from J; bases unmatched to any gene: 4. This CDR3 is built from 14 residues. Germline values: CDR1 SGHTA, CDR2 FQGNSA. Written as DNA, the CDR3 is TGTGCCAGCAGCGTATGGACAGGGGACAATGAGCAGTTCTTC. This sequence encodes CASSVWTGDNEQFF.

This clonotype turned up a few times. The J gene is TRBJ2-1, the V gene TRBV11-2; 8 bases match TRBD2. Germline V CDR1 and CDR2: SGHAT, FQNNGV. Trimming cost V 5 bases and J 14 bases; bases outside gene matches: 11. This CDR3 is 13 amino acids long. For the CDR3, the DNA is TGTGCCAGCAGCCTCCTTACAGCGGGGGTTGAGTTCTTC. It encodes CASSLLTAGVEFF.

The rearrangement links TRBV4-3 to TRBJ1-1; TRBD1 is a possible D gene (6 bases). The germline gives CDR1 LGHNA, CDR2 YSLEER. The CDR3 covers 15 residues. V was shortened by 2 bases and J by 1 base, with 11 bases between the two germline ends. CDR3 DNA sequence: TGCGCCAGCAGCCAATTGCCAGGGGAGAACACTGAAGCTTTCTTT. The encoded protein is CASSQLPGENTEAFF.